This T cell receptor (beta chain) was identified during a study of vaccination effects on CD4 cells after COVID-19. Antigen-specific CD4+ T cells were expanded (with viral peptide pools) by the ViraFEST assay ahead of sequencing. Investigators separated out CD4+ T cells once around 10 days of culture had passed. Nucleocapsid antibody tests were negative, and the vaccine recipients had no prior SARS-CoV-2 infection. Assay used: immunoSEQ multiplex PCR; TCRdb lists only in-frame clones, some missing. The sample consists of about 63,000 clones, roughly 76% of them appearing once. V lost 2 bases, J lost 5 bases, and 4 bases stayed unmatched. Germline CDR1 reads SGHTS; CDR2 reads YDEGEE. The CDR3 has 15 residues. Concerning this clone: Its specificity is unknown.

V usage is TRBV5-8 and J usage is TRBJ2-2; 9 bases align to TRBD1. The receptor's source is a human donor who received a COVID-19 vaccine. The source material was CD4+ T cells from PBMCs cultured with HCoV-OC43 spike peptides, sampled before COVID-19 vaccination. Subset specified: HCoV-OC43 spike overlapping peptide pool stimulation. The CDR3 region is CASSLQGALTGELFF. The CDR3 DNA reads as TGTGCCAGCAGCTTACAGGGGGCATTGACCGGGGAGCTGTTTTTT.